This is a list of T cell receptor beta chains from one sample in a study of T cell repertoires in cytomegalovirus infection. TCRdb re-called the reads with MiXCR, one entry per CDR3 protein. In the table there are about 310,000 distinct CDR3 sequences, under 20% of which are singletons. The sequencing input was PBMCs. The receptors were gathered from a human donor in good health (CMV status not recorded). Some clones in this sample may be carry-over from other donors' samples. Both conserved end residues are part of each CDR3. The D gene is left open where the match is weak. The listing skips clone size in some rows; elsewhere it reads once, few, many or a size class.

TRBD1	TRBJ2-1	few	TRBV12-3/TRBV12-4	TGTGCCAGCAGTCTGTCGGGACAGGGTTTGGGCAATGAGCAGTTCTTC	CASSLSGQGLGNEQFF
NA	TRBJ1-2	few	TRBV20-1	TGCAGTGCTAGCGTGGCGGGGGATGGCTACACCTTC	CSASVAGDGYTF
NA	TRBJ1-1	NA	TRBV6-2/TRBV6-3	TGTGCCAGCAGGGATAACACTGAAGCTTTCTTT	CASRDNTEAFF
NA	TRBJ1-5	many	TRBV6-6	TGTGCCAGCAGCTATGACCTACAGGGTATCGGCAATCAGCCCCAGCATTTT	CASSYDLQGIGNQPQHF
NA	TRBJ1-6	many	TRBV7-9	TGTGCCAGCAGAGAGGCCAGGCTGGATTCACCCCTCCACTTT	CASREARLDSPLHF
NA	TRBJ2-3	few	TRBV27	TGTGCCAGCTCCCCCAACCTCAACCCAGATACGCAGTATTTT	CASSPNLNPDTQYF
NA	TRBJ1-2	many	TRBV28	TGTGCCAGCAGCAAGGTGACAGCTAACTATGGCTACACCTTC	CASSKVTANYGYTF
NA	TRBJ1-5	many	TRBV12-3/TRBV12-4	TGTGCCAGCAGTTTAGCGCAGGGGACCGGCCAGCCCCAGCATTTT	CASSLAQGTGQPQHF
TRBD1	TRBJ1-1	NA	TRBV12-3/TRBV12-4	TGTGCCAGCCGCGACAGGGAGTACACTGAAGCTTTCTTT	CASRDREYTEAFF
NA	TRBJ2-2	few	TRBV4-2	TGTGCCAGCAGCCAAGAAGTAGGGGTTTCGGGGGAGCTGTTTTTT	CASSQEVGVSGELFF
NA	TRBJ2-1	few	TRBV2	TGTGCCAGCAATGGCGACTCCTACAATGAGCAGTTCTTC	CASNGDSYNEQFF
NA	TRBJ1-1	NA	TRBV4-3	TGCGCCAGCAGCCATACAGGGAACACTGAAGCTTTCTTT	CASSHTGNTEAFF
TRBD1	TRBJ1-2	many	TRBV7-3	TGTGCCAGCAGCCTCGGACAGGAGAGAGGCTACACCTTC	CASSLGQERGYTF
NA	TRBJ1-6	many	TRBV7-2	TGTGCCAGCAGCTGGCGGCGCGGAAACCTCCACTTT	CASSWRRGNLHF
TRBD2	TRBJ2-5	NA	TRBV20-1	TGCAGTGCTAGAGATCCGGGAGGTCCGGAGACCCAGTACTTC	CSARDPGGPETQYF
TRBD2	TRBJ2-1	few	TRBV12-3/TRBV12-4	TGTGCCAGCCTCACTAGCGCAACCAACAATGAGCAGTTCTTC	CASLTSATNNEQFF
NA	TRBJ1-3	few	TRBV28	TGTGCCAGCAGTTTAGACATTTCCGGAAACACCATATATTTT	CASSLDISGNTIYF
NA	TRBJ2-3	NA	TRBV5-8	TGTGCCAGCAGCTTGACGAGGGTGGGCCGACGAAACACAGATACGCAGTATTTT	CASSLTRVGRRNTDTQYF
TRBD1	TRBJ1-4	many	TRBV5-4	TGTGCCAGCAGCTCTCCTGACAGGGGTGGAGAAAAACTGTTTTTT	CASSSPDRGGEKLFF
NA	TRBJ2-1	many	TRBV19	TGTGCCAGTAGTATAGCGGCTTACCCGGGAAATGAGCAGTTCTTC	CASSIAAYPGNEQFF
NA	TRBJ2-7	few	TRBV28	TGTGCCAGCAGTACAGGGATCTCCTACGAGCAGTACTTC	CASSTGISYEQYF
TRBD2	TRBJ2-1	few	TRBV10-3	TGTGCCATCAGGGCCGCGGGGGGCTCCTACAATGAGCAGTTCTTC	CAIRAAGGSYNEQFF
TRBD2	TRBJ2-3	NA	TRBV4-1	TGCGCCAGCAGCCCCACGCCCGCCGGGAGGGTTACGCAGTATTTT	CASSPTPAGRVTQYF
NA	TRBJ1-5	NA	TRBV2	TGTGCCAGCAGTGGTAGTGAAGGTCAGCCCCAGCATTTT	CASSGSEGQPQHF
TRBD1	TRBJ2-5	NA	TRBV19	TGTGCCAGTAGCAGAACAGGGGTAGGCGAGACCCAGTACTTC	CASSRTGVGETQYF
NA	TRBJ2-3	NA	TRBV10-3	TGTGCCATCAGTGAGTCGGGAACAGAGTTTAAAACCACAGATACGCAGTATTTT	CAISESGTEFKTTDTQYF
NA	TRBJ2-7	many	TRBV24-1	TGTGCCACCAGTGATGATTTCCAGGGGTCAACCTACGAGCAGTACTTC	CATSDDFQGSTYEQYF
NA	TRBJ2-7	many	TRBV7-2	TGTGCCAGCTCTCAATGGGGCGAGCAGTACTTC	CASSQWGEQYF
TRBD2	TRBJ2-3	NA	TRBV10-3	TGTGCCATCAAATATAGCGGGCCCACAGATACGCAGTATTTT	CAIKYSGPTDTQYF
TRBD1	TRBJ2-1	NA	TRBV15	TGTGCCACCGCCGGACAGGAGAGCCCCTACAATGAGCAGTTCTTC	CATAGQESPYNEQFF
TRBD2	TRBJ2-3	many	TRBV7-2	TGTGCCAGCAGGAAGCTAGCGGGGTTAGCCCCCACAGATACGCAGTATTTT	CASRKLAGLAPTDTQYF
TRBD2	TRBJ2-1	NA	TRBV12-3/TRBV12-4	TGTGCCAGCAGTAAGACTAGCGGGGGGGAATACAATGAGCAGTTCTTC	CASSKTSGGEYNEQFF
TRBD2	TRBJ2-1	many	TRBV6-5	TGTGCCAGCAGTTACAACGGAAGCCCCGGTGGGGGGGGCTACAATGAGCAGTTCTTC	CASSYNGSPGGGGYNEQFF
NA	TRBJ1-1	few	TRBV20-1	TGCAGTGCTAGGGGGTCGGGGACTGAAGCTTTCTTT	CSARGSGTEAFF
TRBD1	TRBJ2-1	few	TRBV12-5	TGTGCTAGTGCCTCGGACAGGGTTTACGATGAGCAGTTCTTC	CASASDRVYDEQFF
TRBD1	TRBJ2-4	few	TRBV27	TGTGCCAGCACCCAAGGGACAGGGGCGCGGGGCATTCAGTACTTC	CASTQGTGARGIQYF
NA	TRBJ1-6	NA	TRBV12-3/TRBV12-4	TGTGCCAGCAGTTTGGGGACCAGCCTTCTTTCACCCCTCCACTTT	CASSLGTSLLSPLHF
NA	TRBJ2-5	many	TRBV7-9	TGTGCCAGCAGCCTTCGGGAGACTGCAGAGACCCAGTACTTC	CASSLRETAETQYF
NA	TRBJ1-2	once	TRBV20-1	TGCAGTGCTAGAGATCGCAGATCCGAATATGGCTACACCTTC	CSARDRRSEYGYTF
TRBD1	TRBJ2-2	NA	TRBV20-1	TGCAGTGCTAGTAGGGACAGGAGTGCGAACACCGGGGAGCTGTTTTTT	CSASRDRSANTGELFF
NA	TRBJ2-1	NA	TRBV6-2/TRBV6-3	TGTGCCAGCATGAGCATAACGAGCTCCTACAATGAGCAGTTCTTC	CASMSITSSYNEQFF
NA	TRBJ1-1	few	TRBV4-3	TGCGCCAGCACCTATTCCTCTAGTGGGTCCACTGAAGCTTTCTTT	CASTYSSSGSTEAFF
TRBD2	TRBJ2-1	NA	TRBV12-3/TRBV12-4	TGTGCCAGCAGTCTCGGCGGGGGACTGAACAATGAGCAGTTCTTC	CASSLGGGLNNEQFF
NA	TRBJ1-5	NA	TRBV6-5	TGTGCCAGCCGTCGGGTAGGGGATGGACAGCCCCAGCATTTT	CASRRVGDGQPQHF
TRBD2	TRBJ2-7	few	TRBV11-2	TGTGCCAGCAGCTTAAGGACTAGCGGGGGGGTGTTCTCCTACGAGCAGTACTTC	CASSLRTSGGVFSYEQYF
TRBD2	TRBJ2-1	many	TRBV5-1	TGCGCCAGCAGCTTGCTAAGCGGGGGGGCCCATGAGCAGTTCTTC	CASSLLSGGAHEQFF
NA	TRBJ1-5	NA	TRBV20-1	TGCAGTGCTAGGGAGGGGCAGCAAAGCAATCAGCCCCAGCATTTT	CSAREGQQSNQPQHF
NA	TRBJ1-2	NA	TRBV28	TGTGCCAGCAGCCGTGAGGGGGGCAGCTATGGCTACACCTTC	CASSREGGSYGYTF
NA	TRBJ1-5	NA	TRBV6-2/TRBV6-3	TGTGCCAGCAGCCCCGCCTCATCCTCTCGGCCCCAGCATTTT	CASSPASSSRPQHF
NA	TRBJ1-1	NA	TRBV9	TGTGCCAGCAGCGGGGTAGATCCGGCGTCGGATGAAGCTTTCTTT	CASSGVDPASDEAFF
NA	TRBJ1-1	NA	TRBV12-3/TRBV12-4	TGTGCCAGCACCCCTCTCAGGGGCACTGAAGCTTTCTTT	CASTPLRGTEAFF
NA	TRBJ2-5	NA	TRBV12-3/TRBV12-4	TGTGCCAGCAGTCCACTAGAGAAGCGAGAGACCCAGTACTTC	CASSPLEKRETQYF
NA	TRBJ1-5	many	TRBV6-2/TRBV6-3	TGTGCCAGCAGCCCTTGGCTCAATCAGCCCCAGCATTTT	CASSPWLNQPQHF